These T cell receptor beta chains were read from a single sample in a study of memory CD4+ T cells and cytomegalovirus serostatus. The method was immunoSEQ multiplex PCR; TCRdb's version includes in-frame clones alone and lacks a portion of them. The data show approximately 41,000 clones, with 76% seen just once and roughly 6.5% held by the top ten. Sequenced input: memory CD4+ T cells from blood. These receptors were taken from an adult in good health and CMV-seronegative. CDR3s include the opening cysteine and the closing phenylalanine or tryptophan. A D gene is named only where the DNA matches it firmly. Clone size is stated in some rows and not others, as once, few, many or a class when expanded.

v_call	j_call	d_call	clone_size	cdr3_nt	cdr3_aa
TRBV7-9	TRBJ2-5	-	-	TGTGCCAGCAGCTTGACCGTACTAGGAATCGCGGAGACCCAGTACTTC	CASSLTVLGIAETQYF
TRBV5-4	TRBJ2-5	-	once	TGTGCCAGCAGCTTGTCTGGGGTCGAGACCCAGTACTTC	CASSLSGVETQYF
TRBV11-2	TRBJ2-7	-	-	TGTGCCAGCAGCCTAAGCGGCCCGACACCCTACGAGCAGTACTTC	CASSLSGPTPYEQYF
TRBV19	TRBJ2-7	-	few	TGTGCCAGTAGTAACCCTTACCGGGGGCGCCGCGAGCAGTACTTC	CASSNPYRGRREQYF
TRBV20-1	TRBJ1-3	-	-	TGCAGTGCTAGGGCCCTAAACACCATATATTTT	CSARALNTIYF
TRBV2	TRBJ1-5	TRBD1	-	TGTGCCAGCAGAGCCGGACAGGCCCCAAATCAGCCCCAGCATTTT	CASRAGQAPNQPQHF
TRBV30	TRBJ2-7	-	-	TGTGCCTGGAGTCATCCGGCATTGACCTACGAGCAGTACTTC	CAWSHPALTYEQYF
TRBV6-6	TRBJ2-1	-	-	TGTGCCAGCAGTTTCGGCTACTACAATGAGCAGTTCTTC	CASSFGYYNEQFF
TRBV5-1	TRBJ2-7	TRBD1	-	TGCGCCAGCAGCTCGGACAGGGGTTATACTCTCCAGTACTTC	CASSSDRGYTLQYF
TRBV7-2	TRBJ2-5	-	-	TGTGCCAGCAGCTTGGTCCAGCAAGAGACCCAGTACTTC	CASSLVQQETQYF
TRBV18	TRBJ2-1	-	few	TGTGCCAGCCTGGGGTACAATGAGCAGTTCTTC	CASLGYNEQFF
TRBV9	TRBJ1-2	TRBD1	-	TGTGCCAGCAGCTCGGGACAGGGGGGCTATGGCTACACCTTC	CASSSGQGGYGYTF
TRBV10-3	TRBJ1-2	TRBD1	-	TGTGCCATCAGTGCTCGACCGGGACAGGGTTCGGATGGCTACACCTTC	CAISARPGQGSDGYTF
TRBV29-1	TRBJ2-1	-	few	TGCAGCGTTGAACCGGATAGCTCCTACAATGAGCAGTTCTTC	CSVEPDSSYNEQFF
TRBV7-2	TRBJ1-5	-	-	TGTGCCAGCAGCTTAGGCTCCCGGGTAAGGCAGCCCCAGCATTTT	CASSLGSRVRQPQHF
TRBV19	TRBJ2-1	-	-	TGTGCCAGTAGTATCGTAGGGAGGAGCAATGAGCAGTTCTTC	CASSIVGRSNEQFF
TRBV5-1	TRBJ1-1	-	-	TGCGCCAGCAGCGTGACCGGGGCAACACCCGCTTTCTTT	CASSVTGATPAFF
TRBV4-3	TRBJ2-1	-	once	TGCGCCAGCAGCCAAGATCGGAGAGCGGTTTCCTACAATGAGCAGTTCTTC	CASSQDRRAVSYNEQFF
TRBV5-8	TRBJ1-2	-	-	TGTGCCAGCAGCTTGTCCGGGGGTGGCTACACCTTC	CASSLSGGGYTF
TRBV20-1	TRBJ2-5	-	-	TGCAGTGCTGATCGAGAGACCCAGTACTTC	CSADRETQYF
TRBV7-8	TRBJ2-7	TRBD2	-	TGTGCCAGCAGCGTCGGGGGGGGACCAAGCTACGAGCAGTACTTC	CASSVGGGPSYEQYF
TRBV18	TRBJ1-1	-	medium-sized	TGTGCCAGCTCACGTAGTAACGGGAACACTGAAGCTTTCTTT	CASSRSNGNTEAFF
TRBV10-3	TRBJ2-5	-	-	TGTGCCATCGGAGAAGAGACCCAGTACTTC	CAIGEETQYF
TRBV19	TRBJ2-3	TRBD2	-	TGTGCCAGTAGTGGGTGGGGACTAGCCGCCGACACAGATACGCAGTATTTT	CASSGWGLAADTDTQYF
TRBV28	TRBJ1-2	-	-	TGTGCCAGCCTAAAGCTTAACTATGGCTACACCTTC	CASLKLNYGYTF
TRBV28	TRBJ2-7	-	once	TGTGCCAGCAGTTATACCCCCGGGGGGCGGGAGAGGAACGAGCAGTACTTC	CASSYTPGGRERNEQYF
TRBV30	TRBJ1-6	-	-	TGTGCCTGGAGTGTAAGTGATAATTCACCCCTCCACTTT	CAWSVSDNSPLHF
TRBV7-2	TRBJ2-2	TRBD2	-	TGTGCCAGCAGCTTAGCCCCGGGACTAGCGGGATTCTCCGGGGAGCTGTTTTTT	CASSLAPGLAGFSGELFF
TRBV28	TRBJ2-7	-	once	TGTGCCAGCAGTTTAGCGCCTAGCGAGCCCTACGAGCAGTACTTC	CASSLAPSEPYEQYF
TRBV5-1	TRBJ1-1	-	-	TGCGCCAGCAGCTTTCAGGGAGGCACTGAAGCTTTCTTT	CASSFQGGTEAFF
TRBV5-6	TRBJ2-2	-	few	TGTGCCAGCAGCTTTGGGTCAGGGTCCCCTAACACCGGGGAGCTGTTTTTT	CASSFGSGSPNTGELFF
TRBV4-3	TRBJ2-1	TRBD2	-	TGCGCCAGCAGCCAAGAGTTTGGGAGCGGACTAGCGGGGGACAATGAGCAGTTCTTC	CASSQEFGSGLAGDNEQFF
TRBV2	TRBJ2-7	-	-	TGTGCCAGCAGTGATTACTCAACTAATACCTACGAGCAGTACTTC	CASSDYSTNTYEQYF
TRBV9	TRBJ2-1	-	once	TGTGCCAGCAGCCCCCGCCAGGGGCGCAATGAGCAGTTCTTC	CASSPRQGRNEQFF
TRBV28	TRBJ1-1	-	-	TGTGCCAGCAGTTTATACCGGGACCGGTGGATCTCCTTT	CASSLYRDRWISF
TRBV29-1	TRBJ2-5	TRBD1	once	TGCAGCGTCGCTCCCCTTGACAGGGGAGAGACCCAGTACTTC	CSVAPLDRGETQYF
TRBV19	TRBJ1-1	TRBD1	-	TGTGCCAGTAGTATCTCCGGGACAGGGGGAACTGAAGCTTTCTTT	CASSISGTGGTEAFF
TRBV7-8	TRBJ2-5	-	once	TGTGCCAGCAGCTTAGGCCGGAGGGGTAAAGAGACCCAGTACTTC	CASSLGRRGKETQYF
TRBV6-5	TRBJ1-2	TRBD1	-	TGTGCCAGCAGAAGTACAGGGGCAACCGGCTACACCTTC	CASRSTGATGYTF
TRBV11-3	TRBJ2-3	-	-	TGTGCCAGCAGCTCGAGGGTAGGGGGAAGGGATACGCAGTATTTT	CASSSRVGGRDTQYF
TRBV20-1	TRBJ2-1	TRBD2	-	TGCAGTGCTAGACCCGGGGGGTCCCAGTTCTTC	CSARPGGSQFF
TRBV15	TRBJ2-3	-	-	TGTGCCACCAGCAGAGGATTCACAGATACGCAGTATTTT	CATSRGFTDTQYF
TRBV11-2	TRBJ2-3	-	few	TGTGCCAGCAGCTTAGATCGGGGGACCATAGATACGCAGTATTTT	CASSLDRGTIDTQYF
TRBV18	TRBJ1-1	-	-	TGTGCCAGCTCCCAGGGGCCGACGACTGAAGCTTTCTTT	CASSQGPTTEAFF
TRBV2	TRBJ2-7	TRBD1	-	TGTGCCAGCAGCCCAATGACAGGGCCCTACGAGCAGTACTTC	CASSPMTGPYEQYF
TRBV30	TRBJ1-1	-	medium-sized	TGTGCCTGGAGTCTTAAAGGGGGCACTGAAGCTTTCTTT	CAWSLKGGTEAFF
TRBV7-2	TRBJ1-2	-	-	TGTGCCAGCAGCTTAGTTGCCGGAGATGGCTACACCTTC	CASSLVAGDGYTF
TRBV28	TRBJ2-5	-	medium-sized	TGTGCCAGCCGGCAGGGGAACGAAGAGACCCAGTACTTC	CASRQGNEETQYF
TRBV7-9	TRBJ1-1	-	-	TGTGCCAGCAGCTTAGGGAAGACGTCTCGGGGGAACACTGAAGCTTTCTTT	CASSLGKTSRGNTEAFF
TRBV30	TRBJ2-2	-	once	TGTGCCTACCCGTCAGGGACTAACACCGGGGAGCTGTTTTTT	CAYPSGTNTGELFF
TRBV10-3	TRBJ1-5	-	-	TGTGCCATCAGTGTTGAGGGGAATCAGCCCCAGCATTTT	CAISVEGNQPQHF
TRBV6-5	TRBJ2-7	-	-	TGTGCCAGCAGACCCCCAGGTTACGAGCAGTACTTC	CASRPPGYEQYF
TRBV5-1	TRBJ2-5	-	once	TGCGCCAGCAGCTTGGAGGCCTACGGTGAGACCCAGTACTTC	CASSLEAYGETQYF
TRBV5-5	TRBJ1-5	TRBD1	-	TGTGCCAGCAGCCCCGGGACAGGGGGCGATCAGCCCCAGCATTTT	CASSPGTGGDQPQHF
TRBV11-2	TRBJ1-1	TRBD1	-	TGTGCCAGCAGCTTAGACAGGGGGCGGGTCCATGAAGCTTTCTTT	CASSLDRGRVHEAFF
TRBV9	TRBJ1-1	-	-	TGTGCCAGCAGCGTAGCTTTAGGGACAGAAGCTTTCTTT	CASSVALGTEAFF
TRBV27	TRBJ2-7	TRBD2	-	TGTGCCAGCAGTCAAAGCGGGAGCAGTGTGAGCGAGCAGTACTTC	CASSQSGSSVSEQYF
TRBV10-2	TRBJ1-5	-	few	TGCGCCAGCAGCCAGAGGATAGGGGGGGTACAGCAGCCCCAGCATTTT	CASSQRIGGVQQPQHF
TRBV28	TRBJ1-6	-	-	TGTGCCAGCAGTTTTTCCAGAGGAGGGTATAATTCACCCCTCCACTTT	CASSFSRGGYNSPLHF
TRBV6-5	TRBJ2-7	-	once	TGTGCCAGCAGTTATGTTTACGAGCAGTACTTC	CASSYVYEQYF